This T cell receptor beta chain was sequenced for a study of T cells in Graves' hyperthyroidism and ophthalmopathy. Findings of the study overall: Expanded thyroid clonotypes (above 0.001) were mostly also found in blood. Onset of ophthalmopathy came a median 6.5 months after the model predicted it. Separating ophthalmopathy from stable hyperthyroidism was achieved by a 13 V-J model.

This clonotype was counted a few times. As yet, its antigen is unknown. Trimming took 3 bases from V and 3 from J, leaving 5 bases between them. Germline V gene sequence: CDR1 LNHNV, CDR2 YYDKDF (reference sequence). CDR3 length: 12 residues. The PBMCs were taken from less than 11 ml of fresh peripheral blood. The TCR beta CDR3 regions underwent amplification using RNA transcripts as the source. First-round RT-PCR targeting the TCR CDR3 was performed with the HTBI primer set. In TCRdb, the multiplex PCR reads were re-called with MiXCR into one record per CDR3 protein. Among about 350,000 distinct CDR3 sequences listed, roughly an eighth were seen once.

This receptor was identified in a woman aged 40 to 49 with Graves' ophthalmopathy. Sequencing was carried out using blood. The V call is TRBV15, the J call TRBJ1-1; D ambiguous. Written as DNA, the CDR3 is TGTGCCACCAGCAGTAGGTACACTGAAGCTTTCTTT. Amino acid sequence: CATSSRYTEAFF.